The 21 T cell receptor beta chains listed next were all sequenced from one sample in a study of blood T cell repertoires in COVID-19. Profiled with immunoSEQ multiplex PCR; TCRdb holds only in-frame clones, not every one. The sample records about 190,000 clones, almost 85% being singletons. Specimen: peripheral blood. All receptors derive from a woman aged 70-85 years with active or convalescent COVID-19.

J is TRBJ1-2 and V is TRBV6-5; D is perhaps TRBD1 (6 bases). The CDR3 runs 15 residues. Trimming cost V 0 bases and J 8 bases, with 16 bases left between them. CDR1 is MNHEY, CDR2 SVGAGI, per germline. CDR3: CASSYSLGARAGYTF. CDR3 in DNA: TGTGCCAGCAGTTACTCTCTGGGGGCCAGGGCCGGCTACACCTTC.

This rearrangement joins TRBV5-1 to TRBJ2-1; 7 bases align to TRBD2. The CDR3 sequence is 16 residues long. CDR1 and CDR2 from the germline V gene are SGHRS and YFSETQ. With 0 bases clipped from V and 3 bases from J, the junction kept 6 bases outside the gene matches. The CDR3 region has the DNA TGCGCCAGCAGCTTGGGACGAGCGGGGATCTACAATGAGCAGTTCTTC. It encodes CASSLGRAGIYNEQFF.

This clone was observed a few times. J is TRBJ1-5 and V is TRBV6-6; D unresolved. V was clipped by 5 bases and J by 6 bases, with 20 bases between them. CDR3 length: 16 residues. CDR1 and CDR2 (germline): MNHNY, SVGAGI (reference sequence). The CDR3 coding sequence is TGTGCCAGCAGTCAATTCTCGCCGGGAGCCGGTCAGCCCCAGCATTTT. Amino acids: CASSQFSPGAGQPQHF.

This chain connects TRBV5-4 to TRBJ1-2; 9 positions agree with TRBD1. The germline gives CDR1 SGHNT, CDR2 YYREEE (reference sequence). The CDR3 consists of 18 residues. V shed 2 bases, J shed 1 base, and the junction held 12 bases outside the gene matches. The CDR3 is CASSLYRGLHPFNYGYTF. For the CDR3, the DNA is TGTGCCAGCAGCTTATACAGGGGGCTACACCCCTTTAACTATGGCTACACCTTC.

The V call is TRBV7-9, the J call TRBJ2-1; TRBD1 aligns across 9 bases. This CDR3 is built from 16 residues. The V gene's germline CDR1 is SEHNR and CDR2 FQNEAQ (reference sequence). The V gene end was trimmed by 4 bases and the J gene end by 2 bases; junction bases not matched to a gene: 6. CDR3 coding DNA: TGTGCCAGCAGCTCAAGGTGGGACAGGGCCTACAATGAGCAGTTCTTC. Translated: CASSSRWDRAYNEQFF.

The chain links TRBV30 to TRBJ2-7, with 9 nucleotides matching TRBD1. Germline trimming cut 4 bases from V and 7 bases from J; bases unmatched to any gene: 5. CDR3 size: 12 residues. Germline CDR1 is GTSNPN and CDR2 is SVGIG (reference sequence). The CDR3 DNA reads as TGTGCCTGGAAACAGGGGGCGTCGGAGCAGTACTTC. Protein product: CAWKQGASEQYF.

About this clone: Other nucleotide sequences from this sample produce the same CDR3. The gene calls are TRBV5-1 and TRBJ2-1, with a possible D match to TRBD2 (6 bases). V shed 4 bases and J shed 0 bases, with 14 bases lying between them. This CDR3 region has 16 residues. CDR1 is SGHRS, CDR2 YFSETQ, per germline. The chain's CDR3 is CASSLYSGSSYNEQFF. The CDR3 bases are TGCGCCAGCAGCCTCTATAGCGGAAGCTCCTACAATGAGCAGTTCTTC.

CDR3 sequence: CASSPATGVDTQYF. The CDR3 DNA reads TGTGCCAGCTCACCTGCGACAGGGGTGGATACGCAGTATTTT. V gene TRBV18 combines with J gene TRBJ2-3; 8 nucleotides align to TRBD1. Germline lookup yields CDR1 KGHSH and CDR2 LQKENI. V lost 3 bases, J lost 6 bases, and 5 bases stayed unmatched. The CDR3 totals 14 residues.

The chain carries TRBV24-1 and TRBJ1-5; 8 nucleotides agree with TRBD1. The CDR3 sequence is 15 residues long. V shed 8 bases, J shed 5 bases, and the junction held 10 bases outside the gene matches. Germline V gene lookup returns CDR1 KGHDR and CDR2 SFDVKD. The CDR3 DNA reads TGTGCCACCACCCAACCATCGGGACAGGATCAGCCCCAGCATTTT. This sequence encodes CATTQPSGQDQPQHF.

The chain links TRBV6-5 to TRBJ1-1; 7 nucleotides match TRBD1. The CDR3 loop spans 14 amino acids. Germline values: CDR1 MNHEY, CDR2 SVGAGI. Trimming at V came to 2 bases and at J to 6 bases, leaving 6 bases not matched to a gene. The CDR3 coding sequence is TGTGCCAGCAGTTACACAGGGGCCGGCGCTGAAGCTTTCTTT. Protein product: CASSYTGAGAEAFF.

This chain connects TRBV9 to TRBJ1-2; TRBD1 agrees at 9 bases. V lost 1 base to trimming and J lost 6 bases; unmatched junction nucleotides: 13. CDR3 length: 17 amino acids. CDR1 is SGDLS, CDR2 YYNGEE, per germline. The DNA for the CDR3 is TGTGCCAGCAGCGTATCGCCCAACAGGGGGCATAGTAATGGCTACACCTTC. Translated, it gives CASSVSPNRGHSNGYTF.

This clone was detected only once. The chain links TRBV24-1 to TRBJ2-2, with 13 bases that match TRBD2. This CDR3 has 20 residues. The germline gives CDR1 KGHDR, CDR2 SFDVKD. The V segment lost 8 bases and the J segment 6 bases; nucleotides outside the gene matches: 20. Here the CDR3 DNA reads TGTGCCACCAACAATAACCTACTAGCGGGAGGGAGGTCACACGCCGGGGAGCTGTTTTTT. This codes for CATNNNLLAGGRSHAGELFF.

This clone has just one count. The V call is TRBV5-5, the J call TRBJ2-5; D remains unclear. This CDR3 is 14 amino acids long. V was clipped by 1 base and J by 1 base, with 8 bases between them. Germline CDR1 SGHKS, CDR2 YYEKEE (reference sequence). In nucleotides, the CDR3 is TGTGCCAGCAGCTTGTTACGGAGCCAAGAGACCCAGTACTTC. Translation gives CASSLLRSQETQYF. Together with reference TRBV5-5 and TRBJ2-5, the CDR3 gives the full variable domain: DAGVTQSPTHLIKTRGQQVTLRCSPISGHKSVSWYQQVLGQGPQFIFQYYEKEERGRGNFPDRFSARQFPNYSSELNVNALLLGDSALYLCASSLLRSQETQYFGPGTRLLVL.

This sequence joins TRBV28 and TRBJ1-6; D ambiguous. The V and J ends lost 7 bases and 7 bases respectively, with 17 bases between them. Germline CDR1 reads MDHEN; CDR2 reads SYDVKM. The CDR3 is made up of 15 amino acids. The CDR3 region is CASTVYSPQNSPLHF. CDR3 DNA: TGTGCCAGCACTGTTTATAGCCCTCAGAATTCACCCCTCCACTTT. Full variable domain (rest looked up from reference TRBV28 and TRBJ1-6): DVKVTQSSRYLVKRTGEKVFLECVQDMDHENMFWYRQDPGLGLRLIYFSYDVKMKEKGDIPEGYSVSREKKERFSLILESASTNQTSMYLCASTVYSPQNSPLHFGNGTRLTVT.

The chain recombines TRBV15 with TRBJ2-7; TRBD1 agrees at 10 bases. V lost 10 bases, J lost 3 bases, and 3 bases stayed unmatched. The CDR3 is 12 residues long. Germline V lookup: CDR1 LNHNV, CDR2 YYDKDF (reference sequence). DNA of the CDR3: TGTGCCATCGGACAGGGGGTCTACGAGCAGTACTTC. Translation gives CAIGQGVYEQYF.

This chain connects TRBV19 to TRBJ2-1; D is perhaps TRBD2 (5 bases). The ends were cut back, 4 bases at V and 5 bases at J, with 12 bases in the middle. This CDR3 contains 14 residues. The germline gives CDR1 LNHDA, CDR2 SQIVND (reference sequence). The CDR3 DNA reads TGTGCCAGTAGTAAAGGCCTAGCCCACAATGAGCAGTTCTTC. It is translated as CASSKGLAHNEQFF. The entire variable domain, with the rest obtained from reference TRBV19 and TRBJ2-1, is as follows: DGGITQSPKYLFRKEGQNVTLSCEQNLNHDAMYWYRQDPGQGLRLIYYSQIVNDFQKGDIAEGYSVSREKKESFPLTVTSAQKNPTAFYLCASSKGLAHNEQFFGPGTRLTVL.

The V and J genes are TRBV19 and TRBJ2-1, with 9 bases that match TRBD2. The CDR3 runs 15 residues. V lost 5 bases, J lost 6 bases, and 8 bases stayed unmatched. CDR1 LNHDA and CDR2 SQIVND come from the germline V gene (reference sequence). CDR3 nucleotide sequence: TGTGCCAGTAGTGGTAGCGGGAGTCCTTCCAATGAGCAGTTCTTC. This codes for CASSGSGSPSNEQFF.

This clone appeared a few times. The gene calls are TRBV7-9 and TRBJ2-7, with 8 bases matching TRBD1. The germline CDR1 and CDR2 sequences are SEHNR and FQNEAQ (reference sequence). CDR3 size: 14 residues. V shed 6 bases, J shed 2 bases, and the junction held 6 bases outside the gene matches. CDR3 DNA: TGTGCCAGCAGATTCGGGACAGGTACCTACGAGCAGTACTTC. It is translated as CASRFGTGTYEQYF.

This sequence joins TRBV7-2 and TRBJ2-2; 7 bases map to TRBD2. Germline assignment: CDR1 SGHTA and CDR2 FQGNSA. The CDR3 loop spans 14 amino acids. After removal of 5 bases from V and 7 bases from J, the junction contained 7 bases not matched to a gene. The CDR3 nucleotides read TGTGCCAGCAGCAGCAGCGGGAAGGTCGGGGAGCTGTTTTTT. Its translation is CASSSSGKVGELFF.

The chain uses TRBV5-6 and TRBJ1-1, with a possible D match to TRBD1 (5 bases). Per germline, CDR1 SGHDT and CDR2 YYEEEE. The CDR3 is 17 residues long. V lost 0 bases to trimming and J lost 1 base, with 16 bases between them. This chain's CDR3 is CASSLVVQGFGNTEAFF. The CDR3 coding sequence is TGTGCCAGCAGCTTGGTTGTGCAGGGCTTTGGGAACACTGAAGCTTTCTTT. Variable domain in full (rest from reference TRBV5-6 and TRBJ1-1): DAGVTQSPTHLIKTRGQQVTLRCSPKSGHDTVSWYQQALGQGPQFIFQYYEEEERQRGNFPDRFSGHQFPNYSSELNVNALLLGDSALYLCASSLVVQGFGNTEAFFGQGTRLTVV.

The chain combines TRBV20-1 with TRBJ1-2; D gene ambiguous. The V and J ends lost 3 bases and 6 bases respectively, with 11 bases between them. In germline, CDR1 is DFQATT, CDR2 SNEGSKA (reference sequence). This CDR3 region has 12 residues. DNA for the CDR3: TGCAGTGCTAGTCGAGGCGGAGATGGCTACACCTTC. Amino acid sequence: CSASRGGDGYTF.